Described below is a single T cell receptor (beta chain) sequence and its context. The CDR3 is made up of 13 amino acids. V was trimmed by 10 bases and J by 5 bases, leaving 12 bases between them. Germline assignment: CDR1 ENHRY and CDR2 SYGVKD. This sample was included in a study of blood T cell repertoires in COVID-19. On the study more broadly: PBMCs, B-cell-depleted T cells, or T cells were the source of the cDNA or gDNA that made up the material.

Sequenced by immunoSEQ multiplex PCR; TCRdb stores in-frame clones only, minus some. The sample lists hundreds of thousands of clones, 85% to 90% seen once, with less than 3.5% in the top ten. Participants were aged about 18 to 95 years, lived in around 22 US areas, and enrolled virtually. Assignment of participants to cohorts was predicated upon participant-reported clinical history. The sample was PBMCs or T cells enriched from blood (not recorded which). This sequence joins TRBV10-3 and TRBJ1-6; D ambiguous. The clonotype comes from a woman in her forties or fifties who had been exposed to COVID-19. The CDR3 bases are TGTGCCACCCGTGGGCAGGATAATTCACCCCTCCACTTT. Amino acid sequence: CATRGQDNSPLHF.